This TCR beta chain came from a study of T cell responses to AZD1222 COVID-19 vaccine. Concerning this clone itself: No antigen is known for it.

The study's findings and limits: Donors skewed white British and female; clonal diversity was possibly underestimated.

Germline CDR1 MNHNS, CDR2 SASEGT. The CDR3 extends over 16 amino acids. Between the trimmed V and J ends, which lost 3 bases and 1 base, there was a span of 15 bases. Sequencing was performed with immunoSEQ multiplex PCR; in TCRdb, only in-frame clones are kept and a portion is missing. The sample holds around 150,000 clones, roughly nine tenths seen once. Here the sequenced sample was peripheral blood, taken 28 days after the second AZD1222 dose. This chain links TRBV6-1 with TRBJ1-2, with D maybe TRBD1 (5 bases). The clonotype was recovered from an adult who received the AZD1222 COVID-19 vaccine. CDR3 sequence: CASSEAGLGINYGYTF. As DNA, the CDR3 is TGTGCCAGCAGTGAGGCAGGGCTAGGTATTAACTATGGCTACACCTTC.